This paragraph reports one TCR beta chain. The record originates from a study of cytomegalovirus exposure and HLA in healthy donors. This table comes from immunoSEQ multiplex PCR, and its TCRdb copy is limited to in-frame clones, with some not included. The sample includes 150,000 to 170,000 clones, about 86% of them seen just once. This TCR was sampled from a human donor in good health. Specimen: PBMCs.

CDR3 in DNA: TGTGCCAGCAGCTTCCGTGGGGGCGGGTCAACTAATGAAAAACTGTTTTTT. It yields the protein CASSFRGGGSTNEKLFF. The V call is TRBV13, the J call TRBJ1-4; TRBD1 might be the D (6 bases). CDR1 is PRHDT and CDR2 is FYEKMQ in the germline V gene (reference sequence). The CDR3 spans 17 residues. Trimming cost V 3 bases and J 0 bases, with 14 bases left between them.